The entry below gives a single T cell receptor (beta chain) sequence along with its context. V was cut by 7 bases and J by 4 bases, with 6 bases left in between. The CDR3 extends over 11 amino acids. Germline V gene lookup returns CDR1 MDHEN and CDR2 SYDVKM. The sample belongs to a study of shared clonotypes between healthy human individuals. Study details: CD4 naive and memory got three plates each, CD8 naive two, CD8 memory one.

CD45RA+ naive and CD45RA-negative memory subsets were separated from CD4+ cells. Generated by immunoSEQ multiplex PCR, the TCRdb table keeps only in-frame clones and is missing some. The data show over a million clones, around 97% seen once. The chain links TRBV28 to TRBJ2-3; unclear D gene. Sequencing input: naive CD4+ T cells sorted from blood. Subset given: CD45RA+ positively selected. This TCR was sampled from a young man in good health. The CDR3 DNA is TGTGCCAGCAATCGGGCAGATACGCAGTATTTT. It codes for CASNRADTQYF.